This T cell receptor beta chain is from a study of blood T cell repertoires in COVID-19. As for the study in general: Acute and convalescent COVID-19 specimens originated in the United States, Italy and Spain. The cDNA or gDNA used as material had been derived from T cells, B-cell-depleted T cells, or PBMCs.

V dropped 7 bases and J dropped 0; count of bases not matched to a gene: 6. The CDR3 totals 13 residues. Germline loops: CDR1 SQVTM, CDR2 ANQGSEA. This clone was recorded once. Authors' analysis steps: Amplification with reference gene primers provided the estimates of nucleated cell counts. The repertoire was sequenced with immunoSEQ multiplex PCR; TCRdb's copy has only in-frame clones and lacks some. The V and J calls and clone size were taken over from that table, and D and trimming were inferred from the DNA. The sample contains tens of thousands of clones, about 88% of which appear only once. The chain has TRBV29-1 and TRBJ2-7, with TRBD1 matching over 7 bases. This receptor was identified in a human donor in a cohort sampled during active COVID-19. Material for sequencing was peripheral blood. The CDR3 reads CSANRGSSYEQYF. The CDR3, as DNA: TGCAGCGCAAACAGGGGAAGCTCCTACGAGCAGTACTTC.